This T cell receptor (beta chain) was obtained from a study of blood T cell repertoires in COVID-19. Turning to the study itself: Donors in the United States, Italy and Spain gave samples during acute or convalescent COVID-19. Sources were T cells, B-cell-depleted T cells, or PBMCs; the material itself was cDNA or gDNA.

Per the authors' pipeline: The authors estimated nucleated cell counts from reference gene primer amplification. Using immunoSEQ multiplex PCR, the repertoire was profiled, and TCRdb retains in-frame clones only, with some absent. The D gene and trimming were derived from the DNA, and the V and J assignments and clone size from that table. Among approximately 150,000 clones listed, around 85% were seen once. The CDR3 consists of 15 residues. V lost 3 bases to trimming and J lost 4 bases; unmatched junction nucleotides: 5. Germline V gives CDR1 SGHRS, CDR2 YFSETQ. The rearrangement joins TRBV5-1 to TRBJ2-3; 10 bases align to TRBD2. The specimen sequenced was peripheral blood. This clonotype originated in a human donor in a cohort sampled during active COVID-19. The DNA for the CDR3 is TGCGCCAGCAGCTCCAGCGGGGGGGCCGCAGATACGCAGTATTTT. Translating it yields CASSSSGGAADTQYF.